This T cell receptor beta chain came from a study of beta chain features in type 1 diabetes. Expressed TCRB transcripts were sequenced because the entire RNA isolate underwent reverse transcription. Each sample of naive, central memory or regulatory T cells had, on average, around 3.3 million reads. The method was immunoSEQ multiplex PCR; TCRdb's version includes in-frame clones alone and lacks a portion of them. The sample consists of around 280,000 clones, 15% of them appearing once. This clone was detected only a few times. As yet, its antigen is unknown. The CDR3 is 14 amino acids. The junction had 6 bases not matched to a gene; V was cut back by 5 bases and J by 9 bases. From germline, CDR1 is SGHTA and CDR2 FQGNSA. Study-level results: HLA influence on TCRB rearrangement stayed unresolved here. Shortening of TCRB CDR3s, moderate but significant, appeared in all four CD4+ subsets of Type 1 diabetes patients.

The source material was naive CD4+ T cells from blood. The chain joins TRBV7-2 to TRBJ1-6; TRBD1 matches at 8 bases. This TCR was recovered from a man younger than 30 with type 1 diabetes. This CDR3 reads CASSVRQGSSPLHF. CDR3 nucleotide sequence: TGTGCCAGCAGCGTTAGACAGGGGAGTTCACCCCTCCACTTT. Full variable domain (rest looked up from reference TRBV7-2 and TRBJ1-6): GAGVSQSPSNKVTEKGKDVELRCDPISGHTALYWYRQSLGQGLEFLIYFQGNSAPDKSGLPSDRFSAERTGGSVSTLTIQRTQQEDSAVYLCASSVRQGSSPLHFGNGTRLTVT.